Below are 11 T cell receptor beta chains sequenced from a single sample in a study of beta chain features in type 1 diabetes. Study-wide points: When Type 1 diabetes patients were examined, their TCRB CDR3s proved moderately but significantly shorter in all four CD4+ subsets.

Which antigens these TCRs recognize remains unknown. Reverse transcription of all isolated RNA meant that expressed TCRB transcripts were sequenced. The data were produced by immunoSEQ multiplex PCR, yet TCRdb's version contains in-frame clones alone and is incomplete. The sample contains about 28,000 clones, roughly two thirds of which appear only once. Sequenced: Tregs from blood. These receptors were taken from a woman in her twenties or thirties with type 1 diabetes.

The chain combines TRBV6-1 with TRBJ2-2, with D uncertain. From germline, CDR1 is MNHNS and CDR2 SASEGT. Deletions cut 0 bases from V and 6 bases from J, with 5 bases between. The CDR3 runs to 13 residues. The CDR3 loop is CASSEAAAGELFF. The CDR3 DNA reads TGTGCCAGCAGTGAAGCGGCGGCCGGGGAGCTGTTTTTT.

This chain joins TRBV7-3 and TRBJ2-2; no clear D gene. The CDR3 totals 13 residues. Trimming removed 2 bases from V and 3 bases from J, with 4 bases in between. Germline V CDR1 and CDR2: SGHTA, FQGTGA. CDR3 in amino acids: CASSLPYTGELFF. CDR3 nucleotide sequence: TGTGCCAGCAGCTTACCCTACACCGGGGAGCTGTTTTTT.

This sequence joins TRBV7-9 and TRBJ2-1, with D unclear. CDR1 is SEHNR and CDR2 is FQNEAQ in the germline V gene (reference sequence). V was clipped by 1 base and J by 9 bases, with 10 bases between them. CDR3 length: 13 amino acids. The chain's CDR3 is CASSLGIAIEQFF. In DNA form, the CDR3 reads TGTGCCAGCAGCTTAGGAATCGCGATTGAGCAGTTCTTC.

The chain joins TRBV7-2 to TRBJ1-2; no firm D call. Germline loops: CDR1 SGHTA, CDR2 FQGNSA. The CDR3 runs to 13 residues. Trimming stripped 4 bases from V and 3 bases from J, with 9 bases between. CDR3 in amino acids: CASSSRIDYGYTF. The CDR3 DNA sequence: TGTGCCAGCAGCTCAAGAATAGACTATGGCTACACCTTC. Looking up the rest from reference TRBV7-2 and TRBJ1-2 gives the full variable domain: GAGVSQSPSNKVTEKGKDVELRCDPISGHTALYWYRQSLGQGLEFLIYFQGNSAPDKSGLPSDRFSAERTGGSVSTLTIQRTQQEDSAVYLCASSSRIDYGYTFGSGTRLTVV.

This clone came up once. The V and J genes are TRBV11-2 and TRBJ2-2; 8 bases align to TRBD1. From germline, CDR1 is SGHAT and CDR2 FQNNGV. The CDR3 consists of 15 residues. V was pared by 5 bases and J by 5 bases, with 7 bases of the junction left unmatched. The chain's CDR3 is CASSPQGGMTGELFF. The CDR3 nucleotides read TGTGCCAGCAGCCCACAGGGGGGTATGACCGGGGAGCTGTTTTTT.

The chain joins TRBV5-1 to TRBJ2-7; D might be TRBD1 (5 bases). The CDR3 is 16 amino acids. Germline V gene lookup returns CDR1 SGHRS and CDR2 YFSETQ. Between the trimmed V and J ends, which lost 0 bases and 1 base, there was a span of 14 bases. CDR3 DNA sequence: TGCGCCAGCAGCTTGGCGGCAGGGCAGGTTTCCTACGAGCAGTACTTC. Its translation is CASSLAAGQVSYEQYF.

This clone was counted only a few times. The chain couples TRBV5-5 to TRBJ2-1; TRBD2 is a possible D gene (5 bases). The CDR3 loop spans 18 amino acids. Germline CDR1 SGHKS, CDR2 YYEKEE (reference sequence). V lost 2 bases and J lost 3, with 21 bases in between. CDR3 region: CASSFSLGDPTFYNEQFF. For the CDR3, the DNA is TGTGCCAGCAGCTTTAGTCTCGGGGATCCTACCTTCTACAATGAGCAGTTCTTC.

This clone showed up just a few times. CDR3 region: CAWSLIRETQYF. The CDR3 nucleotides read TGTGCCTGGAGTCTCATACGGGAGACCCAGTACTTC. The chain carries TRBV30 and TRBJ2-5; the D is unclear. V was cut by 2 bases and J by 5 bases, with 9 bases left in between. Germline V gene sequence: CDR1 GTSNPN, CDR2 SVGIG (reference sequence). The CDR3 covers 12 residues.

The chain combines TRBV2 with TRBJ2-7; D not resolved. From germline, CDR1 is SNHLY and CDR2 FYNNEI. CDR3 size: 12 residues. V was shortened by 2 bases and J by 2 bases, with 4 bases between the two germline ends. This chain's CDR3 is CASSERAYEQYF. In DNA form, the CDR3 reads TGTGCCAGCAGTGAAAGAGCCTACGAGCAGTACTTC.

The chain recombines TRBV2 with TRBJ1-1; D perhaps matches TRBD1 (6 bases). Germline lookup yields CDR1 SNHLY and CDR2 FYNNEI. This CDR3 comprises 14 residues. Trimming pared 10 bases from V and 4 bases from J, leaving 19 bases between. The CDR3 DNA is TGTGCCACCCTCTCGACAGGAGTAGTCACTGAAGCTTTCTTT. It specifies CATLSTGVVTEAFF.

This clone showed up just once. The gene calls are TRBV10-3 and TRBJ2-1; 10 bases map to TRBD2. This CDR3 has 14 residues. Germline V gene lookup returns CDR1 ENHRY and CDR2 SYGVKD. The ends lost 10 bases at V and 8 bases at J; junction bases unmatched: 11. Here the CDR3 reads CATADIAGGYEQFF. The DNA of the CDR3 is TGTGCCACCGCAGACATAGCGGGAGGCTATGAGCAGTTCTTC.